This is a list of T cell receptor beta chains from one sample in a study of T cell responses to AZD1222 COVID-19 vaccine. The repertoire was sequenced with immunoSEQ multiplex PCR; TCRdb's copy has only in-frame clones and lacks some. The sample contains some 150,000 clones, around nine tenths of which appear only once. The sequences come from peripheral blood, collected 28 days after the second AZD1222 dose. The receptors stem from an adult who received the AZD1222 COVID-19 vaccine. Both conserved end residues are part of each CDR3. A D gene is named only where the DNA matches it firmly. Clone sizes are given selectively: once, few, many, or a class where the clone is expanded.

v_gene,len,j_gene,d_gene,abundance,CDR3aa,CDR3nt
TRBV24-1,17,TRBJ2-1,TRBD2,NA,CATSDSQLAGGFDEQFF,TGTGCCACCAGTGATTCGCAACTAGCGGGGGGGTTCGATGAGCAGTTCTTC
TRBV28,13,TRBJ2-2,NA,NA,CASSLRASRELFF,TGTGCCAGCAGTTTACGCGCTTCCAGGGAGCTGTTTTTT
TRBV11-2,16,TRBJ2-5,TRBD1,NA,CASSASREGAGETQYF,TGTGCCAGCAGCGCCTCCCGAGAGGGGGCCGGGGAGACCCAGTACTTC
TRBV25-1,11,TRBJ1-3,NA,NA,CASNQGNTIYF,TGTGCCAGTAACCAAGGAAACACCATATATTTT
TRBV18,13,TRBJ1-2,NA,NA,CASSPGDNYGYTF,TGTGCCAGCTCACCAGGGGACAACTATGGCTACACCTTC
TRBV7-2,12,TRBJ2-3,NA,NA,CASSLVRDTQYF,TGTGCCAGCAGCTTAGTCAGGGATACGCAGTATTTT
TRBV10-2,14,TRBJ2-3,NA,NA,CASSEGGSTDTQYF,TGCGCCAGCAGTGAAGGGGGGAGCACAGATACGCAGTATTTT
TRBV10-3,13,TRBJ1-2,NA,NA,CAISGGTGYGYTF,TGTGCCATCAGTGGGGGAACGGGATATGGCTACACCTTC
TRBV11-2,12,TRBJ2-4,NA,NA,CASSPRKNIQYF,TGTGCCAGCAGCCCCCGGAAAAACATTCAGTACTTC
TRBV3-1/TRBV3-2,15,TRBJ1-3,NA,NA,CASSQDITAGNTIYF,TGTGCCAGCAGCCAAGATATTACCGCCGGAAACACCATATATTTT
TRBV6-5,15,TRBJ1-4,NA,NA,CASRFARHPNEKLFF,TGTGCCAGCAGATTCGCGAGACATCCTAATGAAAAACTGTTTTTT
TRBV28,15,TRBJ2-7,NA,NA,CASSPRGMSSYEQYF,TGTGCCAGCAGCCCCAGAGGGATGAGCTCCTACGAGCAGTACTTC
TRBV7-3,15,TRBJ2-3,NA,NA,CASSFGGGETDTQYF,TGTGCCAGCAGCTTTGGAGGGGGCGAGACAGATACGCAGTATTTT
TRBV19,13,TRBJ2-3,NA,NA,CASSKGAADTQYF,TGTGCCAGTAGTAAGGGAGCGGCAGATACGCAGTATTTT
TRBV6-1,15,TRBJ1-4,TRBD1,NA,CASSDGGQTNEKLFF,TGTGCCAGCAGTGACGGGGGACAGACTAATGAAAAACTGTTTTTT
TRBV7-9,13,TRBJ2-3,TRBD2,NA,CASAGGSTDTQYF,TGTGCCAGCGCGGGGGGGAGCACAGATACGCAGTATTTT
TRBV19,15,TRBJ1-3,TRBD1,once,CASSDRGSAGNTIYF,TGTGCCAGTAGTGACAGGGGATCGGCTGGAAACACCATATATTTT
TRBV9,14,TRBJ1-1,NA,NA,CASSAISGVTEAFF,TGTGCCAGCAGCGCCATCTCGGGGGTCACTGAAGCTTTCTTT
TRBV7-9,14,TRBJ1-1,TRBD1,NA,CASSVRTGGTEAFF,TGTGCCAGCAGCGTCAGGACAGGGGGAACTGAAGCTTTCTTT
TRBV7-9,12,TRBJ1-4,NA,NA,CASSLYQGKLFF,TGTGCCAGCAGCTTATACCAGGGAAAACTGTTTTTT
TRBV19,14,TRBJ1-1,TRBD1,NA,CASIDRAGYTEAFF,TGTGCCAGTATTGACAGGGCGGGGTATACTGAAGCTTTCTTT
TRBV19,15,TRBJ2-7,NA,NA,CASSIGGTKLYEQYF,TGTGCCAGTAGTATAGGTGGGACCAAACTCTACGAGCAGTACTTC
TRBV28,15,TRBJ1-3,NA,NA,CASSPPGGSGNTIYF,TGTGCCAGCAGTCCGCCCGGGGGCTCTGGAAACACCATATATTTT
TRBV19,15,TRBJ2-5,NA,NA,CASSIRGGAQETQYF,TGTGCCAGTAGTATCCGAGGGGGGGCCCAAGAGACCCAGTACTTC
TRBV29-1,15,TRBJ2-7,NA,once,CSVEDLVTGTYEQYF,TGCAGCGTTGAAGATCTTGTAACAGGAACCTACGAGCAGTACTTC
TRBV2,14,TRBJ2-5,NA,NA,CASSPRTAQETQYF,TGTGCCAGCAGTCCCAGGACGGCCCAAGAGACCCAGTACTTC
TRBV7-2,16,TRBJ2-3,NA,NA,CASSLGGKPSTDTQYF,TGTGCCAGCAGCCTAGGGGGGAAACCAAGCACAGATACGCAGTATTTT
TRBV29-1,13,TRBJ1-1,NA,NA,CSAHPGVGAEAFF,TGCAGCGCCCACCCGGGGGTTGGCGCTGAAGCTTTCTTT
TRBV4-3,15,TRBJ2-3,NA,NA,CASSQAGAGTDTQYF,TGCGCCAGCAGCCAAGCCGGAGCGGGCACAGATACGCAGTATTTT
TRBV2,15,TRBJ2-3,TRBD1,NA,CASSVAGGSTDTQYF,TGTGCCAGCAGTGTTGCAGGGGGTAGCACAGATACGCAGTATTTT
TRBV28,14,TRBJ1-6,NA,NA,CASCAGSQNSPLHF,TGTGCCAGCTGCGCGGGGTCCCAGAATTCACCCCTCCACTTT
TRBV28,16,TRBJ1-5,NA,NA,CASSSSGQSSNQPQHF,TGTGCCAGCAGTTCCTCCGGACAGTCTAGCAATCAGCCCCAGCATTTT
TRBV3-1/TRBV3-2,16,TRBJ2-1,TRBD2,NA,CASSQSTSGREVEQFF,TGTGCCAGCAGCCAATCGACTAGCGGGAGAGAGGTTGAGCAGTTCTTC
TRBV5-1,16,TRBJ2-1,NA,few,CASSLVAVTSYNEQFF,TGCGCCAGCAGCTTGGTGGCGGTAACCTCCTACAATGAGCAGTTCTTC
TRBV4-1,15,TRBJ2-2,NA,NA,CASSQGGSYTGELFF,TGCGCCAGCAGCCAAGGGGGGTCCTACACCGGGGAGCTGTTTTTT
TRBV27,13,TRBJ1-1,NA,NA,CASSPRPTTEAFF,TGTGCCAGCAGTCCCAGACCGACCACTGAAGCTTTCTTT
TRBV5-1,15,TRBJ1-6,NA,NA,CASSLPGVDNSPLHF,TGCGCCAGCAGCTTGCCAGGGGTTGACAATTCACCCCTCCACTTT
TRBV5-4,12,TRBJ2-1,NA,NA,CASSSIGAEQFF,TGTGCCAGCAGCTCAATCGGGGCTGAGCAGTTCTTC
TRBV10-3,13,TRBJ1-5,NA,NA,CASRQANNQPQHF,TGTGCCTCGAGACAGGCCAACAATCAGCCCCAGCATTTT
TRBV12-3/TRBV12-4,13,TRBJ2-7,TRBD1,NA,CASSRNRGYEQYF,TGTGCCAGCAGCCGTAACAGGGGCTACGAGCAGTACTTC
TRBV9,16,TRBJ1-2,TRBD1,NA,CASSARRDRGEDGYTF,TGTGCCAGCAGCGCACGCCGGGACAGGGGAGAGGATGGCTACACCTTC
TRBV21-1,17,TRBJ1-6,NA,once,CASSKNRVVTYNSPLHF,TGTGCCAGCAGCAAAAACAGGGTTGTGACATATAATTCACCCCTCCACTTT
TRBV4-2,13,TRBJ2-5,NA,NA,CASSRESQETQYF,TGTGCCAGCAGCCGGGAGAGCCAAGAGACCCAGTACTTC
TRBV7-9,14,TRBJ1-2,TRBD1,NA,CASSPDGQGHGYTF,TGTGCCAGCAGCCCAGACGGACAGGGGCATGGCTACACCTTC
TRBV5-6,15,TRBJ1-2,NA,NA,CASSNIGTRVYGYTF,TGTGCCAGCAGCAACATCGGGACACGCGTCTATGGCTACACCTTC
TRBV2,13,TRBJ2-3,TRBD2,few,CASGGVGTDTQYF,TGTGCCAGCGGGGGGGTGGGCACAGATACGCAGTATTTT
TRBV12-3/TRBV12-4,13,TRBJ2-5,NA,NA,CASSFSGQETQYF,TGTGCCAGCAGTTTTTCAGGACAAGAGACCCAGTACTTC
TRBV5-1,16,TRBJ2-5,NA,NA,CASSVGGRGDQETQYF,TGCGCCAGCAGCGTAGGGGGGCGAGGGGACCAAGAGACCCAGTACTTC
TRBV11-3,15,TRBJ2-7,TRBD2,NA,CASSLAASGGYEQYF,TGTGCCAGCAGCTTAGCGGCTAGCGGGGGGTACGAGCAGTACTTC
TRBV3-1/TRBV3-2,14,TRBJ2-7,TRBD2,NA,CASSPTGGYYEQYF,TGTGCCAGCAGCCCTACCGGGGGGTATTACGAGCAGTACTTC
TRBV19,13,TRBJ2-5,NA,NA,CASTNSGWGTQYF,TGTGCCAGTACCAATAGCGGCTGGGGGACCCAGTACTTC